One sample yielded the 21 T cell receptor beta chains listed below, sequenced in a study of regulatory T cells in long-lasting Graves disease. Sample time point: newly diagnosed GD, antithyroid drugs for less than 3 months. After RNA was extracted from PBMCs, the TCR library was made from it. Arm-PCR of CDR3 regions with iRepertoire HTBI primers generated TCR beta libraries. TCRdb fed the multiplex PCR reads into MiXCR, producing one record per CDR3 protein. Among roughly 360,000 distinct CDR3 sequences listed, over 9.5% were seen once. The data were also submitted as part of a second study, on T cells in Graves' hyperthyroidism and ophthalmopathy.

The sequences come from peripheral blood mononuclear cells (PBMCs), collected at new diagnosis, from a patient treated with antithyroid drugs. The receptors come from a woman aged 18-29 years with Graves disease.

V is TRBV13 and J is TRBJ1-1, with a possible D match to TRBD1 (6 bases). The ends were cut back, 4 bases at V and 1 base at J, with 13 bases in the middle. This CDR3 comprises 15 residues. Germline values: CDR1 PRHDT, CDR2 FYEKMQ (reference sequence). The CDR3 region has the DNA TGTGCCAGCAGCTCATCACAGGGTGAGAACACTGAAGCTTTCTTT. This encodes CASSSSQGENTEAFF.

This clonotype has a count of ten or more. The rearrangement joins TRBV7-2 to TRBJ1-6; D remains ambiguous. The CDR3 extends over 12 amino acids. V lost 1 base and J 9 bases, leaving 4 bases between the germline ends. The germline CDR1 and CDR2 sequences are SGHTA and FQGNSA. The CDR3 protein is CASSLEVSPLHF. The CDR3 bases are TGTGCCAGCAGCTTAGAGGTTTCACCCCTCCACTTT.

The table lists this clonotype with a few counts. J is TRBJ1-1 and V is TRBV6-1; TRBD1 is a possible D gene (6 bases). The V gene's germline CDR1 is MNHNS and CDR2 SASEGT. The V end lost 2 bases, the J end lost 4 bases, and 14 bases lay between the germline ends. The CDR3 sequence is 15 residues long. CDR3 nucleotide sequence: TGTGCCAGCAGTGAATCGGGGGGGGCGGGCACTGAAGCTTTCTTT. It translates to CASSESGGAGTEAFF.

At least ten counts were recorded for this clonotype. The rearrangement uses TRBV27 and TRBJ1-1; maybe TRBD1 (6 bases). The CDR3 totals 15 residues. CDR1 MNHEY and CDR2 SMNVEV come from the germline V gene (reference sequence). Trimming stripped 5 bases from V and 0 bases from J, with 13 bases between. This CDR3 reads CASSPFDRLNTEAFF. The CDR3 region has the DNA TGTGCCAGCAGTCCCTTCGACAGGTTGAACACTGAAGCTTTCTTT.

The genes are TRBV6-1 and TRBJ1-2; TRBD1 might be the D (6 bases). The germline V gene has CDR1 MNHNS and CDR2 SASEGT. CDR3 length: 15 amino acids. Trimming took off 1 base at V and 8 bases at J, with 17 bases between the two ends. CDR3: CASSEVGGGALGYTF. Written as DNA, the CDR3 is TGTGCCAGCAGTGAAGTGGGGGGGGGGGCTTTAGGCTACACCTTC.

This clonotype was detected many times. The chain carries TRBV12-3 or TRBV12-4 and TRBJ2-4; possible D gene TRBD2, 6 bases. The CDR3 consists of 14 residues. The V gene lost 5 bases and the J gene lost 2 bases, with 10 bases spanning the gap. CDR3 residues: CASSPGGSKNIQYF. Written as DNA, the CDR3 is TGTGCCAGCAGTCCCGGGGGTTCCAAAAACATTCAGTACTTC.

The V call is TRBV9, the J call TRBJ1-1; 7 bases line up with TRBD1. The CDR3 is made up of 15 amino acids. Germline V gene sequence: CDR1 SGDLS, CDR2 YYNGEE. With V trimmed by 4 bases and J by 5 bases, 11 bases remained unmatched. In DNA form, the CDR3 reads TGTGCCAGCAGCACACAGGGGTGGGGGGGTACTGAAGCTTTCTTT. Amino acids: CASSTQGWGGTEAFF.

There are many counts of this clonotype. This chain joins TRBV27 and TRBJ1-4; D is unclear. With 1 base removed from V and 4 bases from J, the gap between germline ends came to 10 bases. The germline CDR1 and CDR2 sequences are MNHEY and SMNVEV (reference sequence). The CDR3 has 15 amino acids. The CDR3 sequence: CASSLYSGSNEKLFF. DNA of the CDR3: TGTGCCAGCAGTTTATATTCCGGGAGTAATGAAAAACTGTTTTTT.

This clonotype was detected many times. The chain combines TRBV7-8 with TRBJ2-7, with 7 bases aligning to TRBD2. Unmatched junction bases numbered 12, after V lost 3 bases and J lost 4 bases. CDR3 length: 16 residues. Germline assignment: CDR1 SGHVS and CDR2 FQNEAQ. The CDR3 region is CASSLLQRDGGYEQYF. The CDR3 DNA follows: TGTGCCAGCAGCTTGCTCCAGCGGGATGGCGGATACGAGCAGTACTTC.

The rearrangement links TRBV28 to TRBJ2-7; TRBD1 or TRBD2 may be the D gene (5 bases each). This CDR3 comprises 14 residues. Trimming cost V 6 bases and J 9 bases, with 21 bases left between them. Germline values: CDR1 MDHEN, CDR2 SYDVKM. CDR3 loop: CASSPMGEEGRQYF. CDR3 DNA: TGTGCCAGCAGCCCCATGGGGGAAGAGGGACGGCAGTACTTC.

This clonotype was detected ten times or more. In nucleotides, the CDR3 is TGTGCCAGCAGTGAAAAAGGGTACAACTATGGCTACACCTTC. This translates into CASSEKGYNYGYTF. The chain recombines TRBV6-1 with TRBJ1-2, with D uncertain. The CDR3 covers 14 residues. Germline-derived CDR1 and CDR2 are MNHNS and SASEGT. Trimming cost V 2 bases and J 2 bases, with 9 bases left between them.

The V gene is TRBV12-3 or TRBV12-4, the J gene TRBJ2-7, with D hard to call. Trimming left V 5 bases short and J 0 bases short, with 8 bases between. This CDR3 region has 13 residues. Here the CDR3 reads CASSVVRSYEQYF. In DNA, the CDR3 is TGTGCCAGCAGTGTGGTACGCTCCTACGAGCAGTACTTC.

The chain couples TRBV9 to TRBJ2-7; a weak D match, TRBD2 (6 bases). Germline V gene sequence: CDR1 SGDLS, CDR2 YYNGEE. CDR3 length equals 14 residues. Trimming removed 0 bases from V and 6 bases from J, with 13 bases in between. CDR3 DNA: TGTGCCAGCAGCGTAGGACTAGACGACTTCGAGCAGTACTTC. It is translated as CASSVGLDDFEQYF.

This clonotype showed up many times. V is TRBV28 and J is TRBJ1-2; D is unclear. CDR3 length equals 12 residues. V lost 7 bases to trimming and J lost 8 bases, with 14 bases between them. Germline V gene data show CDR1 as MDHEN and CDR2 as SYDVKM. The CDR3 region is CASNTGVYGYTF. In DNA, the CDR3 is TGTGCCAGCAATACTGGGGTGTACGGCTACACCTTC.

A few counts support this clonotype. The rearrangement links TRBV6-9 to TRBJ1-5; no clear D gene. CDR1 is MNHGY, CDR2 SVAAGI, per germline. The CDR3 totals 15 residues. Trimming left V 2 bases short and J 0 bases short, with 8 bases between. The CDR3 sequence: CASSYPRNSNQPQHF. In DNA form, the CDR3 reads TGTGCCAGCAGTTATCCAAGAAATAGCAATCAGCCCCAGCATTTT.

The sample holds a few counts of this clonotype. The chain joins TRBV5-1 to TRBJ2-2; D uncertain. The V and J ends lost 2 bases and 2 bases respectively, with 28 bases between them. Germline CDR1 is SGHRS and CDR2 is YFSETQ. The CDR3 covers 21 residues. CDR3: CASSLAPARSNQISNTGELFF. The CDR3 nucleotides are TGCGCCAGCAGCTTAGCTCCCGCGAGGTCCAACCAAATCTCAAACACCGGGGAGCTGTTTTTT.

The V call is TRBV4-3, the J call TRBJ1-2; 7 positions match TRBD1. Germline assignment: CDR1 LGHNA and CDR2 YSLEER. The CDR3 has 17 residues. V lost 1 base and J lost 0; bases outside the gene matches: 8. The CDR3 DNA is TGCGCCAGCAGCCAAGCGGGGGTGACAGGGACTAACTATGGCTACACCTTC. Residues: CASSQAGVTGTNYGYTF.

This clonotype occurred many times. The chain combines TRBV3-1 with TRBJ2-5; D could derive from TRBD1 or TRBD2 (5 bases each). Trimming took off 1 base at V and 8 bases at J, with 20 bases between the two ends. This CDR3 contains 16 residues. Germline-derived CDR1 and CDR2 are LGHDT and YNNKEL (reference sequence). The CDR3 nucleotides read TGTGCCAGCAGCCAAGGAGGATTTCGGGACGGAGGAACCCAGTACTTC. Protein: CASSQGGFRDGGTQYF.

The CDR3 DNA sequence: TGTGCCAGCAGCGTAGGGTTACGGGACAGGGGTTTTTCTGGGGCCAACGTCCTGACTTTC. It translates to CASSVGLRDRGFSGANVLTF. This rearrangement joins TRBV9 to TRBJ2-6; 10 nucleotides align to TRBD1. Germline CDR1 and CDR2: SGDLS and YYNGEE. Unmatched junction bases numbered 10, after V lost 0 bases and J lost 1 base. The length of the CDR3 is 20 residues.

This clonotype was observed a single time. A much larger clone is a single base away; this may be a read error. This chain links TRBV11-1 with TRBJ2-1; D remains ambiguous. Per the germline V gene, CDR1 is SGHAT and CDR2 is FQDESV (reference sequence). CDR3 length equals 12 residues. Here the CDR3 DNA reads TGTGCCAGCAGCTTAGCGGTGGATGAGCAGCTCTTC. Translation: CASSLAVDEQLF.

This clonotype was observed at least ten times. The CDR3 sequence is CAISSRGESTAAFF. CDR3 nucleotides: TGTGCCATCAGCTCCAGAGGTGAATCCACGGCAGCTTTCTTT. V is TRBV10-3 and J is TRBJ1-1; D ambiguous. Trimming left V 6 bases short and J 10 bases short, with 21 bases between. There are 14 residues in the CDR3. The V gene's germline CDR1 is ENHRY and CDR2 SYGVKD.